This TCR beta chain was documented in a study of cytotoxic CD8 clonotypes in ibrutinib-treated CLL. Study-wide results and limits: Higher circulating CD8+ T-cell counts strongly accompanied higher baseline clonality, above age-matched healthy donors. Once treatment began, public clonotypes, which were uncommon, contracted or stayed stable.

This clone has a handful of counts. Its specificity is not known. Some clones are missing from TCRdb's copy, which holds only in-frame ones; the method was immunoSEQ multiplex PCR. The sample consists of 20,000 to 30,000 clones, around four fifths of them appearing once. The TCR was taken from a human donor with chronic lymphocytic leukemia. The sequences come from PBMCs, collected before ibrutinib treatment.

CDR3 protein: CASSGDRLRLFF. The DNA for the CDR3 is TGTGCCAGCAGTGGGGACCGTCTCCGGCTGTTTTTT. This chain links TRBV28 with TRBJ1-4; a weak D match, TRBD1 (5 bases). Germline assignment: CDR1 MDHEN and CDR2 SYDVKM. The CDR3 runs to 12 residues. V gave up 5 bases and J gave up 14 bases, with 15 bases separating them.